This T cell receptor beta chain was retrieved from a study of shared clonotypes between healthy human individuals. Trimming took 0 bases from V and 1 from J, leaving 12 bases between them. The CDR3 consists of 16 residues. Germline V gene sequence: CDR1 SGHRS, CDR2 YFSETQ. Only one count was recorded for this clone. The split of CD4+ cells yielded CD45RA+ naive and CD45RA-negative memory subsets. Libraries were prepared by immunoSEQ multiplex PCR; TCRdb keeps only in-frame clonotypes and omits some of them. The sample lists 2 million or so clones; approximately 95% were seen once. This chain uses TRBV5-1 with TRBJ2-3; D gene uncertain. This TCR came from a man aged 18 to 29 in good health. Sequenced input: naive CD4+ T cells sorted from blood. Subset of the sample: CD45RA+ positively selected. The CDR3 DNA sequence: TGCGCCAGCAGCTTGGCCGCGTCCCGGGGCACAGATACGCAGTATTTT. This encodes CASSLAASRGTDTQYF.